The 15 T cell receptor beta chains given below trace back to one sample, sequenced in a study of blood T cell repertoires in COVID-19. Using immunoSEQ multiplex PCR, the repertoire was profiled, and TCRdb retains in-frame clones only, with some absent. The sample shows about 370,000 clones, 80% to 95% of them seen only once. Sequenced sample: PBMCs or T cells enriched from blood (not recorded which). These receptors all stem from a middle-aged woman who had been exposed to COVID-19.

This rearrangement joins TRBV5-8 to TRBJ1-4; 10 nucleotides align to TRBD1. Trimming removed 0 bases from V and 7 bases from J; junction bases left unmatched: 3. The CDR3 loop spans 15 amino acids. Germline CDR1 and CDR2: SGHTS and YDEGEE. The chain's CDR3 is CASSLADRGSEKLFF. The CDR3 DNA reads as TGTGCCAGCAGCTTGGCGGACAGGGGGAGTGAAAAACTGTTTTTT.

This clone was found once. This sequence joins TRBV11-3 and TRBJ2-1; the D gene is possibly TRBD2 (6 bases). CDR1 SGHNT and CDR2 YENEEA come from the germline V gene. The CDR3 has 14 amino acids. With 2 bases removed from V and 5 bases from J, the gap between germline ends came to 10 bases. As DNA, the CDR3 is TGTGCCAGCAGCTTATTCGGGGGAAACAATGAGCAGTTCTTC. This encodes CASSLFGGNNEQFF.

This clone was seen just once. This sequence joins TRBV5-1 and TRBJ2-3, with D possibly being TRBD1 (5 bases). The CDR3 runs 17 residues. Trimming took 4 bases from V and 1 from J, leaving 19 bases between them. Germline V gives CDR1 SGHRS, CDR2 YFSETQ. The CDR3 reads CASSLASGAAGTDTQYF. Written as DNA, the CDR3 is TGCGCCAGCAGCCTGGCTTCTGGGGCGGCGGGCACAGATACGCAGTATTTT.

V usage is TRBV28 and J usage is TRBJ2-7, with D possibly matching TRBD1 (6 bases). Germline CDR1 is MDHEN and CDR2 is SYDVKM. V gave up 4 bases and J gave up 0 bases, with 13 bases separating them. The CDR3 contains 15 residues. The CDR3 bases are TGTGCCAGCAGTTCCGGGACAAGGAGCTCCTACGAGCAGTACTTC. Amino acids: CASSSGTRSSYEQYF.

The V and J genes are TRBV10-1 and TRBJ2-3; D may be TRBD1 (5 bases). Germline-derived CDR1 and CDR2 are WNHNN and SYGVQD (reference sequence). The CDR3 contains 14 residues. V lost 6 bases and J 1 base, leaving 11 bases between the germline ends. The CDR3 sequence: CASSSGWGTDTQYF. CDR3 sequence (DNA): TGCGCCAGCAGCTCAGGGTGGGGCACAGATACGCAGTATTTT.

This chain links TRBV29-1 with TRBJ1-2, with D hard to call. Germline lookup yields CDR1 SQVTM and CDR2 ANQGSEA. Trimming pared 3 bases from V and 8 bases from J, leaving 16 bases between. The CDR3 has 13 amino acids. CDR3 nucleotide sequence: TGCAGCGTTGATATGGCGGACTCAACGGGCTACACCTTC. Its translation is CSVDMADSTGYTF.

This clone was detected once. The chain joins TRBV20-1 to TRBJ1-6, with TRBD1 as a possible D gene (6 bases). The CDR3 loop spans 16 amino acids. Germline loops: CDR1 DFQATT, CDR2 SNEGSKA (reference sequence). V was shortened by 3 bases and J by 5 bases, with 17 bases between the two germline ends. CDR3: CSASSAGAIHNSPLHF. DNA of the CDR3: TGCAGTGCTAGTTCGGCAGGGGCAATTCATAATTCACCCCTCCACTTT.

This clone has just one count. The chain couples TRBV6-2 or TRBV6-3 to TRBJ1-2, with D possibly matching TRBD1 (6 bases). V shed 5 bases and J shed 4 bases, with 14 bases lying between them. This CDR3 contains 14 residues. The V gene's germline CDR1 is MNHEY and CDR2 SVGEGT. CDR3 protein: CASSKRDTFYGYTF. In DNA, the CDR3 is TGTGCCAGCAGTAAAAGGGACACTTTCTATGGCTACACCTTC.

The chain links TRBV28 to TRBJ1-6; possible D gene TRBD1, 5 bases. Germline CDR1 reads MDHEN; CDR2 reads SYDVKM. The CDR3 has 16 residues. V was shortened by 3 bases and J by 7 bases, with 16 bases between the two germline ends. CDR3 in amino acids: CASSFLGPRGNSPLHF. CDR3 DNA sequence: TGTGCCAGCAGTTTCCTGGGGCCAAGGGGAAATTCACCCCTCCACTTT.

The CDR3 nucleotides read TGTGCCACCAGCAGAGTCTGGGCTTCTTCCTACGAGCAGTACTTC. It yields the protein CATSRVWASSYEQYF. The chain carries TRBV15 and TRBJ2-7; the D is unclear. V was trimmed by 1 base and J by 1 base, leaving 11 bases between them. The CDR3 has 15 residues. The germline gives CDR1 LNHNV, CDR2 YYDKDF (reference sequence). The variable domain in full, with the rest retrieved from reference TRBV15 and TRBJ2-7, is DAMVIQNPRYQVTQFGKPVTLSCSQTLNHNVMYWYQQKSSQAPKLLFHYYDKDFNNEADTPDNFQSRRPNTSFCFLDIRSPGLGDTAMYLCATSRVWASSYEQYFGPGTRLTVT.

The chain joins TRBV15 to TRBJ1-1; a weak D match, TRBD1 (6 bases). CDR1 is LNHNV, CDR2 YYDKDF, per germline (reference sequence). V was shortened by 3 bases and J by 10 bases, with 21 bases between the two germline ends. The CDR3 length is 15 residues. The CDR3 region is CATSSLGTNRVGAFF. The CDR3 nucleotides read TGTGCCACCAGCAGCTTGGGGACGAACAGGGTAGGAGCTTTCTTT.

This chain uses TRBV6-6 with TRBJ2-2; D is ambiguous. The CDR3 totals 15 residues. Trimming shortened V by 6 bases and J by 1 base, and 12 bases separated the two germline ends. Germline V gene lookup returns CDR1 MNHNY and CDR2 SVGAGI (reference sequence). CDR3 in amino acids: CASRLAPGNTGELFF. The DNA for the CDR3 is TGTGCCAGCAGGTTAGCCCCCGGGAACACCGGGGAGCTGTTTTTT.

This chain connects TRBV4-3 to TRBJ2-1; D is unclear. The CDR3 contains 13 residues. Trimming shortened V by 0 bases and J by 8 bases, and 8 bases separated the two germline ends. Germline V gives CDR1 LGHNA, CDR2 YSLEER. Written as DNA, the CDR3 is TGCGCCAGCAGCCAAGATGACCTAGATGAGCAGTTCTTC. This sequence encodes CASSQDDLDEQFF.

The chain couples TRBV18 to TRBJ1-1, with 9 bases identical to TRBD1. The CDR3 sequence is 15 residues long. Germline CDR1 and CDR2: KGHSH and LQKENI. V was pared by 6 bases and J by 4 bases, with 9 bases of the junction left unmatched. The CDR3 is CASSPSGQGSTEAFF. CDR3 nucleotides: TGTGCCAGCTCGCCGAGCGGACAGGGGAGCACTGAAGCTTTCTTT.

About this clone: In the same sample, other DNA sequences code for this CDR3. The chain recombines TRBV19 with TRBJ1-5; D unclear. This CDR3 region has 15 residues. Looked up from germline, CDR1 is LNHDA and CDR2 is SQIVND (reference sequence). The germline V and J ends were trimmed by 3 bases and 2 bases, with 11 bases remaining between them. Written as DNA, the CDR3 is TGTGCCAGTAGTATTCTCGGCCAGGGCAATCAGCCCCAGCATTTT. This sequence encodes CASSILGQGNQPQHF. The variable domain in full, with the rest retrieved from reference TRBV19 and TRBJ1-5, is DGGITQSPKYLFRKEGQNVTLSCEQNLNHDAMYWYRQDPGQGLRLIYYSQIVNDFQKGDIAEGYSVSREKKESFPLTVTSAQKNPTAFYLCASSILGQGNQPQHFGDGTRLSIL.